The present entry profiles one T cell receptor (beta chain) with its context. The entry originates in a study of shared clonotypes between healthy human individuals. V shed 3 bases and J 1 base; nucleotides not matched to a gene: 9. The CDR3 runs 17 residues. Germline CDR1 is SGHTA and CDR2 is FQGNSA. Division of CD4+ cells produced a CD45RA+ naive subset and a CD45RA-negative memory subset. Profiling relied on immunoSEQ multiplex PCR, and the TCRdb table lists in-frame clones only, not all of them. This sample yields millions of clones, of which more than 90% are seen a single time; about 0.13% belongs to the top ten.

The rearrangement joins TRBV7-2 to TRBJ2-7, with 10 nucleotides matching TRBD2. The source is a young man in good health. The sample comprised naive CD4+ T cells sorted from blood. As for subset: CD45RA+ positively selected. CDR3 coding DNA: TGTGCCAGCAGCTTCAAAGCGGGAGGGATGTGGTCCTACGAGCAGTACTTC. This codes for CASSFKAGGMWSYEQYF.